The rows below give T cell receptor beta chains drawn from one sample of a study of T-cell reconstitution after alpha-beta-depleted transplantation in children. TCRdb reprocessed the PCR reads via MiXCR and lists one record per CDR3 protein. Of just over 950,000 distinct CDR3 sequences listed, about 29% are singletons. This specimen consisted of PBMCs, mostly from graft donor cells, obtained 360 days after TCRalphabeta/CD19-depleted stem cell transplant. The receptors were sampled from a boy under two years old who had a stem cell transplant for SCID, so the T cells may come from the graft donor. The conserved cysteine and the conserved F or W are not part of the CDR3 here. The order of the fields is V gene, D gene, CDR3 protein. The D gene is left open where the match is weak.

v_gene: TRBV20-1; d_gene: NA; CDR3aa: SAGGGMGSNQPQH
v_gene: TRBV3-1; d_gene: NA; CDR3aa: ASSQWPETYGYT
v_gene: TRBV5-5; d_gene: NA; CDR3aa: ASSFWDSSNQPQH
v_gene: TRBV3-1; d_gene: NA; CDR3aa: ASSPTGKGGYEQY
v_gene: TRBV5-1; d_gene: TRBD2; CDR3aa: ASSSTGTRGDTQY
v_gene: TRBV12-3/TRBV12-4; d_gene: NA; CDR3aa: ASSLAGESTDTQY
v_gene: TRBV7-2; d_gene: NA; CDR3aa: ASSLRPTGLYEKLF
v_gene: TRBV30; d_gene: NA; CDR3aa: AWSVSLYTEAF
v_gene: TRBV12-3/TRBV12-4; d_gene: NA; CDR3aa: ASSEDSSSSYEQY
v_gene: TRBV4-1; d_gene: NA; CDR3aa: ASSQDQVGSYNEQF
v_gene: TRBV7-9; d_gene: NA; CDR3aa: ASSRSSGTEYYGYT
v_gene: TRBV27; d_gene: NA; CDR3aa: ASIETGPLPAEQF
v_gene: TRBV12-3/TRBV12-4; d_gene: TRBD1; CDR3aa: ASSPRQGKRVYNEQF
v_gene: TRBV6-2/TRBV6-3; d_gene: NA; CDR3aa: ASRNQGSNQPQH
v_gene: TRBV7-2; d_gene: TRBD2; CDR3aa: ASSLHRTSGNNEQF
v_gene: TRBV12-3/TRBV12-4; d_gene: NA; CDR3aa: ATLTPSRAGANVLT
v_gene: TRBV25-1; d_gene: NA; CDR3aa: ASAGSLYEQY
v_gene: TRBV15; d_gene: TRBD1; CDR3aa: ATSRDWATGDAF
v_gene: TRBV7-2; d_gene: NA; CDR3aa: ASSLAQFRDEGNEQY
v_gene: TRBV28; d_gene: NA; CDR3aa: ASSLYRGGNNEQF
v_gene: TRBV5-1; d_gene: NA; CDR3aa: ANSLGRVTEAF
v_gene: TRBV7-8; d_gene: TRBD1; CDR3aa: ASSLETGLAKNIQY
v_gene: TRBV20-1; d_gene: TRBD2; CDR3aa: SAPTSGGARETQY
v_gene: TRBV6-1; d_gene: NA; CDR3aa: ASTNGQRRYGYT
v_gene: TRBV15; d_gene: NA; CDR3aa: ATSSRPSGTDTQY
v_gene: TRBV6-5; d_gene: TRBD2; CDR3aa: ASSYPSSGAYNEQF
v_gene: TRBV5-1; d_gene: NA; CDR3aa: ASRRLGGTDTQY
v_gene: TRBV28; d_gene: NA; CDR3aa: ASSFWQGVNTGELF
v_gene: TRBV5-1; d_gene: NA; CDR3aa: ASSAPNPDREQY